The 25 T cell receptor beta chains presented below share a single source sample, sequenced in a study of T cells in Graves' hyperthyroidism and ophthalmopathy. TCR beta CDR3 sequences were amplified from RNA transcripts. During a first-round RT-PCR of the TCR CDR3, the HTBI primer set was used. A single record per CDR3 protein comes from TCRdb applying MiXCR to the multiplex PCR reads. The sample has about 350,000 distinct CDR3 sequences, about 14% seen once. Sequenced sample: blood. Receptors were obtained from a woman in her twenties or thirties with Graves' hyperthyroidism.

This clonotype was counted a few times. V gene TRBV20-1 combines with J gene TRBJ2-5; 7 bases line up with TRBD1. Germline V gene data show CDR1 as DFQATT and CDR2 as SNEGSKA (reference sequence). The CDR3 has 13 amino acids. V gave up 4 bases and J gave up 1 base; unmatched junction bases: 3. The CDR3, as DNA: TGCAGTGCTAACAGGGGCTCCCAAGAGACCCAGTACTTC. It translates to CSANRGSQETQYF.

This chain uses TRBV5-1 with TRBJ2-3; D unclear. Trimming pared 4 bases from V and 4 bases from J, leaving 10 bases between. The CDR3 spans 13 residues. Germline assignment: CDR1 SGHRS and CDR2 YFSETQ. The chain's CDR3 is CASSVTTPDTQYF. The CDR3 DNA reads as TGCGCCAGCAGCGTAACTACCCCAGATACGCAGTATTTT.

This clonotype was counted at least ten times. The chain is built from TRBV20-1 and TRBJ2-7; D is unresolved. The V end lost 0 bases, the J end lost 7 bases, and 10 bases lay between the germline ends. The CDR3 covers 12 residues. The germline CDR1 and CDR2 sequences are DFQATT and SNEGSKA (reference sequence). CDR3 sequence: CSARDNRREQYF. For the CDR3, the DNA is TGCAGTGCTAGAGATAATCGGCGAGAGCAGTACTTC.

The chain couples TRBV29-1 to TRBJ2-1; D is unresolved. Germline assignment: CDR1 SQVTM and CDR2 ANQGSEA. This CDR3 spans 10 amino acids. The germline V and J ends were trimmed by 7 bases and 5 bases, with 6 bases remaining between them. CDR3 sequence reads: CSATHNEQFF. In nucleotides, the CDR3 is TGCAGCGCGACTCACAATGAGCAGTTCTTC.

The chain has TRBV6-1 and TRBJ2-7; TRBD1 might be the D (6 bases). CDR3 length equals 14 residues. Germline CDR1 and CDR2: MNHNS and SASEGT. The V end was cut by 4 bases, the J end by 9 bases, with 19 bases between. CDR3 region: CASSGTDGPGAQYF. The CDR3 DNA reads TGTGCCAGCAGTGGGACAGACGGACCTGGGGCGCAGTACTTC.

This chain links TRBV6-1 with TRBJ2-1; 8 bases map to TRBD2. Germline V gene sequence: CDR1 MNHNS, CDR2 SASEGT. The CDR3 runs 12 residues. J lost 9 bases, V lost 8 bases, and 6 bases had no gene match. This chain's CDR3 is CASRPGGREQFF. CDR3 DNA sequence: TGTGCCAGCCGACCGGGGGGGCGTGAGCAGTTCTTC.

This clonotype was counted many times. The chain uses TRBV2 and TRBJ1-1; 10 nucleotides line up with TRBD1. Germline-derived CDR1 and CDR2 are SNHLY and FYNNEI. V lost 3 bases and J lost 5; bases outside the gene matches: 3. The CDR3 spans 14 residues. The CDR3 DNA reads as TGTGCCAGCAGTGACGGACAGGGGGTAACTGAAGCTTTCTTT. Translation: CASSDGQGVTEAFF.

The chain couples TRBV6-5 to TRBJ1-3; D uncertain. The length of the CDR3 is 16 residues. V lost 0 bases to trimming and J lost 1 base, with 10 bases between them. Looked up from germline, CDR1 is MNHEY and CDR2 is SVGAGI. In nucleotides, the CDR3 is TGTGCCAGCAGTTACTCGAAGAGTGATTCTGGAAACACCATATATTTT. Its translation is CASSYSKSDSGNTIYF.

This clonotype was picked up many times. V is TRBV28 and J is TRBJ1-1; D is perhaps TRBD1 (6 bases). Germline assignment: CDR1 MDHEN and CDR2 SYDVKM. The length of the CDR3 is 15 residues. V was shortened by 3 bases and J by 0 bases, with 11 bases between the two germline ends. The CDR3 region has the DNA TGTGCCAGCAGTTTTCGACAGGTCATGAACACTGAAGCTTTCTTT. It is translated as CASSFRQVMNTEAFF.

This clonotype was picked up many times. The rearrangement uses TRBV18 and TRBJ2-5; D uncertain. Trimming removed 1 base at V and 4 bases at J, with 4 bases between. The V gene's germline CDR1 is KGHSH and CDR2 LQKENI. The CDR3 sequence is 12 residues long. The CDR3, as DNA: TGTGCCAGCTCACCACTGCGAGAGACCCAGTACTTC. Protein sequence: CASSPLRETQYF.

V and J are TRBV9 and TRBJ2-7; maybe TRBD1 (6 bases). The CDR3 totals 14 residues. V was shortened by 4 bases and J by 0 bases, with 11 bases between the two germline ends. Germline loops: CDR1 SGDLS, CDR2 YYNGEE. CDR3 amino acids: CASSTQDSSYEQYF. CDR3 nucleotide sequence: TGTGCCAGCAGCACCCAGGACAGCTCCTACGAGCAGTACTTC.

The chain employs TRBV5-4 and TRBJ2-7, with 15 bases lining up with TRBD2. The CDR3 is made up of 16 amino acids. The trim removed 2 bases at V and 2 bases at J, leaving 2 bases unmatched. Germline V gene data show CDR1 as SGHNT and CDR2 as YYREEE (reference sequence). CDR3 nucleotides: TGTGCCAGCAGCTTAGGACTAGCGGGAGGGCCCTACGAGCAGTACTTC. This encodes CASSLGLAGGPYEQYF.

A note on this clonotype: Given the absence of the conserved phenylalanine or tryptophan at the CDR3 end, a read error is likely. The chain recombines TRBV7-2 with TRBJ1-4, with no clear D. Trimming removed 6 bases at V and 7 bases at J, with 15 bases between. CDR1 is SGHTA, CDR2 FQGNSA, per germline. The CDR3 extends over 14 amino acids. CDR3 in amino acids: CASSQGWRSEKLFL. CDR3 sequence (DNA): TGTGCCAGCAGTCAAGGGTGGCGTTCTGAAAAACTGTTTCTT.

The chain uses TRBV6-2 or TRBV6-3 and TRBJ1-5; TRBD1 might be the D (6 bases). Trimming cost V 4 bases and J 5 bases, with 21 bases left between them. The CDR3 contains 17 residues. The germline V gene has CDR1 MNHEY and CDR2 SVGEGT. DNA for the CDR3: TGTGCCAGCAGTTCCCCCGGGACACCAAAGGGGCATCAGCCCCAGCATTTT. It yields the protein CASSSPGTPKGHQPQHF.

The V gene is TRBV4-2, the J gene TRBJ2-2; tentatively, D is TRBD1 (5 bases). The CDR3 is 16 residues long. Germline lookup yields CDR1 LGHNA and CDR2 YNFKEQ. V was clipped by 0 bases and J by 3 bases, with 11 bases between them. The CDR3 region is CASSQDDDSYTGELFF. Written as DNA, the CDR3 is TGTGCCAGCAGCCAAGATGATGACAGCTACACCGGGGAGCTGTTTTTT.

This clonotype was counted many times. The rearrangement links TRBV11-2 to TRBJ2-1, with a weak D call TRBD2 (5 bases). Germline V gene data show CDR1 as SGHAT and CDR2 as FQNNGV. V lost 1 base and J 3 bases, leaving 22 bases between the germline ends. This CDR3 is built from 19 residues. The CDR3 protein is CASSLAAGYRVRGYNEQFF. The CDR3 DNA follows: TGTGCCAGCAGCTTAGCGGCTGGGTATCGGGTCCGGGGCTACAATGAGCAGTTCTTC. Supplemented by reference TRBV11-2 and TRBJ2-1, the full variable domain reads EAGVAQSPRYKIIEKRQSVAFWCNPISGHATLYWYQQILGQGPKLLIQFQNNGVVDDSQLPKDRFSAERLKGVDSTLKIQPAKLEDSAVYLCASSLAAGYRVRGYNEQFFGPGTRLTVL.

This clonotype was counted many times. The CDR3 region has the DNA TGTGCCAGCAGTTCACTAGCGGGAGGGCCTCAAGAGACCCAGTACTTC. It codes for CASSSLAGGPQETQYF. The rearrangement joins TRBV28 to TRBJ2-5; 13 bases are a match to TRBD2. V gave up 4 bases and J gave up 2 bases; unmatched junction bases: 4. Germline CDR1 and CDR2: MDHEN and SYDVKM. The CDR3 is 16 residues long.

In its sample, this clonotype was seen many times. The chain combines TRBV30 with TRBJ2-3, with 10 bases aligning to TRBD2. The ends lost 2 bases at V and 1 base at J; junction bases unmatched: 6. The CDR3 is 16 residues long. The germline gives CDR1 GTSNPN, CDR2 SVGIG (reference sequence). CDR3 region: CAWSLYGLAGTDTQYF. CDR3 nucleotides: TGTGCCTGGAGTCTCTACGGACTAGCGGGCACAGATACGCAGTATTTT.

The chain couples TRBV9 to TRBJ1-5; weak D call: TRBD1 (6 bases). Between the trimmed V and J ends, which lost 4 bases and 0 bases, there was a span of 11 bases. The CDR3 spans 15 residues. The germline V gene encodes CDR1 SGDLS and CDR2 YYNGEE. CDR3 in DNA: TGTGCCAGCAGCCGGGGGACACATAGCAATCAGCCCCAGCATTTT. Translating gives CASSRGTHSNQPQHF.

Ten or more counts support this clonotype. The chain is built from TRBV30 and TRBJ2-7, with D unclear. Trimming left V 2 bases short and J 4 bases short, with 18 bases between. The CDR3 is 15 amino acids. CDR1 is GTSNPN, CDR2 SVGIG, per germline (reference sequence). The CDR3 protein is CAWSPVHGLSYEQYF. The CDR3 DNA follows: TGTGCCTGGAGTCCTGTACATGGGCTATCTTACGAGCAGTACTTC.

This clonotype was recorded many times. This chain connects TRBV30 to TRBJ1-1; D remains unclear. Germline V CDR1 and CDR2: GTSNPN, SVGIG (reference sequence). There are 14 residues in the CDR3. Trimming took 3 bases from V and 0 from J, leaving 11 bases between them. This CDR3 reads CAWSRSKVNTEAFF. The CDR3, as DNA: TGTGCCTGGAGCCGAAGTAAGGTGAACACTGAAGCTTTCTTT.

At least ten counts were recorded for this clonotype. V gene TRBV20-1 combines with J gene TRBJ2-1, with TRBD2 matching over 7 bases. The germline V gene has CDR1 DFQATT and CDR2 SNEGSKA (reference sequence). V lost 6 bases to trimming and J lost 7 bases; unmatched junction nucleotides: 9. This CDR3 comprises 13 residues. For the CDR3, the DNA is TGCAGTGCGAGTCGGGGGAGGGGAAATGAGCAGTTCTTC. This gives the protein CSASRGRGNEQFF.

This CDR3 is CAWNWGGPSGEQYF. The DNA for the CDR3 is TGTGCCTGGAATTGGGGCGGACCTAGTGGGGAGCAGTACTTC. The gene calls are TRBV30 and TRBJ2-7, with D tentatively TRBD1 (5 bases). The V and J ends lost 4 bases and 7 bases respectively, with 20 bases between them. The CDR3 loop spans 14 amino acids. Germline V gives CDR1 GTSNPN, CDR2 SVGIG (reference sequence).

This clonotype was recorded many times. This CDR3 reads CASSLFDSLTDTQYF. The CDR3 DNA reads TGCGCCAGCAGCTTGTTTGACAGTCTCACAGATACGCAGTATTTT. V is TRBV5-1 and J is TRBJ2-3, with TRBD1 as a possible D gene (5 bases). The CDR3 runs to 15 residues. CDR1 and CDR2 (germline): SGHRS, YFSETQ. V shed 1 base and J shed 2 bases, with 11 bases lying between them.

A remark on this clonotype: A junction end diverges from the germline sequence, so it may reflect a read error. The chain is built from TRBV3-1 and TRBJ2-3, with TRBD1 identical over 9 bases. Germline V gene sequence: CDR1 LGHDT, CDR2 YNNKEL (reference sequence). The CDR3 consists of 15 residues. The chain's CDR3 is CVSSLGTGITDTQYF. CDR3 sequence (DNA): TGTGTCAGCAGCCTAGGGACAGGGATCACAGATACGCAGTATTTT.